These 16 T cell receptor beta chains were sequenced from one sample in a study of molecular identifiers for immune sequencing clone quantification. TCRdb re-called the PCR reads through MiXCR, storing one row per CDR3 protein. The sample has around 8,000 distinct CDR3 sequences, 35% seen once; the top ten hold 6.5% to 8.5%. The material sequenced was naive CD8+ T cells from blood, with Jurkat cell RNA spiked in. As to subset: FACS-sorted CD8+CD4-CCR7+CD45RA+ naive T cells. The receptors shown here come from a human donor in good health. Some libraries in this study had Jurkat cell RNA spiked in.

This clonotype was picked up a small number of times. The chain employs TRBV2 and TRBJ1-4, with TRBD1 identical over 8 bases. The V gene's germline CDR1 is SNHLY and CDR2 FYNNEI. The junction had 3 bases not matched to a gene; V was cut back by 7 bases and J by 5 bases. The CDR3 contains 13 residues. CDR3: CASKDRANEKLFF. CDR3 DNA: TGTGCCAGCAAGGACAGGGCGAATGAAAAACTGTTTTTT. Full variable domain (missing parts from reference TRBV2 and TRBJ1-4): EPEVTQTPSHQVTQMGQEVILRCVPISNHLYFYWYRQILGQKVEFLVSFYNNEISEKSEIFDDQFSVERPDGSNFTLKIRSTKLEDSAMYFCASKDRANEKLFFGSGTQLSVL.

The chain links TRBV3-2 to TRBJ2-4; the table's D call, TRBD1, has no DNA check behind it. TRBV3-2 is recorded as a pseudogene. CDR3 length equals 17 residues. The CDR3 reads CASSQVTGSLAKNNQYF. CDR3 nucleotide sequence: TGTGCCAGCAGCCAGGTAACAGGCAGCCTAGCCAAAAACAATCAGTACTTC.

V gene TRBV3-1 combines with J gene TRBJ2-3; D remains ambiguous. The CDR3 extends over 17 amino acids. The germline V gene encodes CDR1 LGHDT and CDR2 YNNKEL (reference sequence). The V end was cut by 0 bases, the J end by 1 base, with 14 bases between. This CDR3 is CASSQDPGNQRTDTQYF. The CDR3 region has the DNA TGTGCCAGCAGCCAAGATCCTGGCAACCAACGCACAGATACGCAGTATTTT.

The rearrangement links TRBV7-9 to TRBJ2-6; 9 positions match TRBD1. Looked up from germline, CDR1 is SEHNR and CDR2 is FQNEAQ (reference sequence). V trimming: 4 bases; J trimming: 3 bases; junction bases outside the gene matches: 10. The CDR3 spans 18 residues. CDR3 in amino acids: CASSSNRGRTFGANVLTF. CDR3 DNA sequence: TGTGCCAGCAGCTCCAACAGGGGGCGAACCTTTGGGGCCAACGTCCTGACTTTC. Full variable domain (rest looked up from reference TRBV7-9 and TRBJ2-6): DTGVSQNPRHKITKRGQNVTFRCDPISEHNRLYWYRQTLGQGPEFLTYFQNEAQLEKSRLLSDRFSAERPKGSFSTLEIQRTEQGDSAMYLCASSSNRGRTFGANVLTFGAGSRLTVL.

This clonotype is classed as medium-sized (0.01 to 0.1%). The V gene is TRBV27, the J gene TRBJ2-7; D is uncertain. Germline CDR1 is MNHEY and CDR2 is SMNVEV (reference sequence). This CDR3 has 12 amino acids. Trimming took off 5 bases at V and 6 bases at J, with 11 bases between the two ends. CDR3 sequence: CASSPRPTEQYF. Written as DNA, the CDR3 is TGTGCCAGCAGTCCCCGCCCCACCGAGCAGTACTTC.

With respect to this clonotype: At one boundary the junction diverges from the germline segment, which might be a read error. This chain uses TRBV28 with TRBJ2-7, with 7 positions matching TRBD2. Per germline, CDR1 MDHEN and CDR2 SYDVKM. The CDR3 is 15 amino acids. The CDR3 loop reads CASRPVRLANYEQYF. The CDR3 bases are TGTGCCAGCAGACCTGTGAGACTAGCAAACTACGAACAGTACTTC.

V and J are TRBV6-6 and TRBJ1-1; D is uncertain. The V gene lost 2 bases and the J gene lost 7 bases, with 8 bases spanning the gap. The CDR3 covers 12 residues. Germline V CDR1 and CDR2: MNHNY, SVGAGI (reference sequence). The CDR3 is CASSYGGYEAFF. In DNA form, the CDR3 reads TGTGCCAGCAGTTACGGAGGGTATGAAGCTTTCTTT.

This clonotype was observed a single time. The V call is TRBV10-1, the J call TRBJ2-5; tentatively, D is TRBD2 (7 bases). In germline, CDR1 is WNHNN, CDR2 SYGVQD (reference sequence). V was clipped by 7 bases and J by 7 bases, with 19 bases between them. This CDR3 has 14 amino acids. The CDR3 coding sequence is TGCGCCAGCACATCCGGGGGGCCGGAGGGGACCCAGTACTTC. It is translated as CASTSGGPEGTQYF.

This clonotype occurred a few times. The chain carries TRBV5-4 and TRBJ1-1; tentative D call: TRBD1 (6 bases). Trimming shortened V by 4 bases and J by 8 bases, and 12 bases separated the two germline ends. The CDR3 is made up of 12 amino acids. CDR1 and CDR2 from the germline V gene are SGHNT and YYREEE (reference sequence). This CDR3 is CASSTGTIEAFF. In nucleotides, the CDR3 is TGTGCCAGCAGCACAGGGACAATCGAAGCTTTCTTT.

This clonotype has only a few counts. The chain employs TRBV19 and TRBJ2-3, with D possibly being TRBD1 (6 bases). This CDR3 comprises 14 residues. Germline CDR1 reads LNHDA; CDR2 reads SQIVND (reference sequence). V was trimmed by 7 bases and J by 2 bases, leaving 13 bases between them. For the CDR3, the DNA is TGTGCCAGTAATCAGGGGACGACCACAGATACGCAGTATTTT. It codes for CASNQGTTTDTQYF.

This chain links TRBV11-2 with TRBJ2-3, with D possibly TRBD1 on 6 matching bases. V was trimmed by 1 base and J by 4 bases, leaving 18 bases between them. The CDR3 has 17 amino acids. Germline V gives CDR1 SGHAT, CDR2 FQNNGV. Here the CDR3 reads CASSLVPQGGSPDTQYF. Written as DNA, the CDR3 is TGTGCCAGCAGCTTAGTGCCACAGGGCGGGTCTCCAGATACGCAGTATTTT.

This clonotype is categorized as medium-sized. The chain couples TRBV5-4 to TRBJ2-3; no clear D. Trimming removed 0 bases at V and 5 bases at J, with 10 bases between. CDR3 length equals 14 residues. CDR1 and CDR2 from the germline V gene are SGHNT and YYREEE (reference sequence). The CDR3, as DNA: TGTGCCAGCAGCTTGGAATCCCTCGAAGATACGCAGTATTTT. This sequence encodes CASSLESLEDTQYF. Full variable domain (missing parts from reference TRBV5-4 and TRBJ2-3): ETGVTQSPTHLIKTRGQQVTLRCSSQSGHNTVSWYQQALGQGPQFIFQYYREEENGRGNFPPRFSGLQFPNYSSELNVNALELDDSALYLCASSLESLEDTQYFGPGTRLTVL.

This clonotype has just a few counts. This chain links TRBV5-4 with TRBJ2-5, with D tentatively TRBD2 (5 bases). Per germline, CDR1 SGHNT and CDR2 YYREEE (reference sequence). Trimming shortened V by 4 bases and J by 2 bases, and 21 bases separated the two germline ends. CDR3 length: 17 residues. CDR3 loop: CASSAHGAEVYQETQYF. The CDR3 bases are TGTGCCAGCAGCGCCCACGGAGCGGAGGTTTATCAAGAGACCCAGTACTTC.

This clonotype has only a few counts. The V and J genes are TRBV6-5 and TRBJ1-1, with D uncertain. CDR1 is MNHEY, CDR2 SVGAGI, per germline. V lost 4 bases and J 2 bases, leaving 8 bases between the germline ends. This CDR3 is built from 13 residues. CDR3 region: CASSSRINTEAFF. CDR3 bases: TGTGCCAGCAGTTCCAGGATAAACACTGAAGCTTTCTTT.

Concerning this clonotype: A read error may be the cause here, since a much bigger clone is one base away. The V call is TRBV9, the J call TRBJ2-3; D is unclear. CDR1 and CDR2 (germline): SGDLS, YYNGEE. The CDR3 loop spans 15 amino acids. The CDR3 sequence: CASRSYSATPETQYF. For the CDR3, the DNA is TGTGCCAGCAGGTCATACTCGGCGACTCCAGAAACGCAGTATTTT. Based on the CDR3 plus reference TRBV9 and TRBJ2-3, the full variable domain is DSGVTQTPKHLITATGQRVTLRCSPRSGDLSVYWYQQSLDQGLQFLIQYYNGEERAKGNILERFSAQQFPDLHSELNLSSLELGDSALYFCASRSYSATPETQYFGPGTRLTVL.

V and J are TRBV7-8 and TRBJ1-4; D perhaps matches TRBD1 (6 bases). The CDR3 is made up of 14 amino acids. Germline V gene lookup returns CDR1 SGHVS and CDR2 FQNEAQ. Trimming left V 2 bases short and J 6 bases short, with 10 bases between. This CDR3 reads CASSLLPGDEKLFF. CDR3 nucleotide sequence: TGTGCCAGCAGCTTACTCCCAGGGGATGAAAAACTGTTTTTT.